Following are 27 T cell receptor beta chains from one sample sequenced in a study of blood T cells in healthy people across ages. Primers used in a second PCR of about 6 to 11 cycles were a sample-barcoded 5' primer and a J-beta primer mix. MiXCR was run by TCRdb on the 5' RACE reads, yielding one entry per CDR3 protein. The sample carries under 950,000 distinct CDR3 sequences, approximately 21% recorded once. Sequencing used blood. These receptors originate from a man between 65 and 79 years old in good health.

The chain recombines TRBV6-5 with TRBJ2-1; 8 nucleotides align to TRBD1. V trimming: 4 bases; J trimming: 1 base; junction bases outside the gene matches: 9. There are 17 residues in the CDR3. Germline CDR1 reads MNHEY; CDR2 reads SVGAGI. CDR3 region: CASSFPTGAISYNEQFF. CDR3 nucleotide sequence: TGTGCCAGCAGTTTTCCGACAGGGGCCATATCCTACAATGAGCAGTTCTTC.

The CDR3 DNA reads as TGTGCCAGCAGCGATTTACAGGGGAGGTTGGATGAAGCTTTCTTT. It translates to CASSDLQGRLDEAFF. The rearrangement uses TRBV7-9 and TRBJ1-1; 7 bases are shared with TRBD1. In germline, CDR1 is SEHNR, CDR2 FQNEAQ (reference sequence). This CDR3 spans 15 amino acids. The V gene end was trimmed by 5 bases and the J gene end by 7 bases; junction bases not matched to a gene: 13.

The sample holds a few counts of this clonotype. V usage is TRBV20-1 and J usage is TRBJ2-5, with 8 positions matching TRBD2. The ends lost 6 bases at V and 1 base at J; junction bases unmatched: 4. Looked up from germline, CDR1 is DFQATT and CDR2 is SNEGSKA (reference sequence). The CDR3 has 13 residues. This CDR3 is CSAHTSGQETQYF. The CDR3 DNA reads as TGCAGTGCGCATACTAGCGGCCAAGAGACCCAGTACTTC.

This clonotype was observed a handful of times. V gene TRBV5-1 combines with J gene TRBJ1-4; D possibly corresponds to TRBD1 (5 bases). V was trimmed by 2 bases and J by 5 bases, leaving 13 bases between them. Germline CDR1 reads SGHRS; CDR2 reads YFSETQ. The CDR3 is made up of 15 amino acids. CDR3 amino acids: CASSFRDGPNEKLFF. The CDR3 nucleotides read TGCGCCAGCAGCTTCCGGGACGGCCCGAATGAAAAACTGTTTTTT. The full variable domain, with the rest looked up from reference TRBV5-1 and TRBJ1-4, is KAGVTQTPRYLIKTRGQQVTLSCSPISGHRSVSWYQQTPGQGLQFLFEYFSETQRNKGNFPGRFSGRQFSNSRSEMNVSTLELGDSALYLCASSFRDGPNEKLFFGSGTQLSVL.

CDR3 nucleotides: TGTGCCAGCAGCCCGATACTAGCGGGGGGCAATAAAGAGACCCAGTACTTC. Its protein product is CASSPILAGGNKETQYF. The chain uses TRBV5-5 and TRBJ2-5; 12 bases match TRBD2. The CDR3 is 17 residues long. V lost 4 bases, J lost 3 bases, and 10 bases stayed unmatched. Germline loops: CDR1 SGHKS, CDR2 YYEKEE (reference sequence).

The chain links TRBV12-3 or TRBV12-4 to TRBJ2-1; 16 bases fit TRBD2. The CDR3 length is 17 residues. V was clipped by 7 bases and J by 7 bases; unmatched bases: 10. The CDR3 DNA is TGTGCCAGCACCACCGGGACTAGCGGGGGGGCGCGGAATGAGCAGTTCTTC. Protein sequence: CASTTGTSGGARNEQFF.

The gene calls are TRBV12-3 or TRBV12-4 and TRBJ2-3; D is ambiguous. This CDR3 is 14 amino acids long. Trimming shortened V by 6 bases and J by 5 bases, and 15 bases separated the two germline ends. The CDR3 DNA is TGTGCCAGCAGCGCACCCCCTGAGAGAGATACGCAGTATTTT. Its protein product is CASSAPPERDTQYF.

The rearrangement joins TRBV7-9 to TRBJ2-7; D assignment may be TRBD1 or TRBD2 (5 bases each). TRBJ2-1 explains the end of the DNA better; the J call may be wrong. Per germline, CDR1 SEHNR and CDR2 FQNEAQ (reference sequence). This CDR3 is built from 15 residues. CDR3 residues: CASSYGALGYNEQFF. DNA of the CDR3: TGTGCCAGCAGCTACGGGGCCCTAGGATACAATGAGCAGTTCTTC.

V gene TRBV27 combines with J gene TRBJ2-3; D gene unclear. V was clipped by 6 bases and J by 0 bases, with 13 bases between them. Germline V gives CDR1 MNHEY, CDR2 SMNVEV (reference sequence). This CDR3 has 15 residues. CDR3 nucleotide sequence: TGTGCCAGCAGCCTCGGCGGTAAGAGCACAGATACGCAGTATTTT. It codes for CASSLGGKSTDTQYF.

This clonotype was counted between two and nine times. The CDR3 loop reads CASSTLAGVREQYV. The CDR3 DNA sequence: TGTGCCAGCAGTACCTTAGCGGGAGTGCGAGAGCAGTACGTC. V is TRBV28 and J is TRBJ2-7, with TRBD2 matching 9 bases. Trimming took 5 bases from V and 7 from J; bases not matched to a gene: 9. This CDR3 has 14 amino acids. Per germline, CDR1 MDHEN and CDR2 SYDVKM.

The J gene is TRBJ1-2, the V gene TRBV6-5; no clear D. Trimming removed 0 bases at V and 4 bases at J, with 12 bases between. The CDR3 spans 15 residues. Germline lookup yields CDR1 MNHEY and CDR2 SVGAGI. CDR3 residues: CASSYSPGNSYGYTF. Written as DNA, the CDR3 is TGTGCCAGCAGTTACTCGCCAGGAAATAGCTATGGCTACACCTTC.

V and J are TRBV5-1 and TRBJ1-2; D gene ambiguous. Germline CDR1 SGHRS, CDR2 YFSETQ. Trimming took 0 bases from V and 0 from J, leaving 12 bases between them. The CDR3 sequence is 16 residues long. Here the CDR3 DNA reads TGCGCCAGCAGCTTGGGGCCTCCGGGGTCTAACTATGGCTACACCTTC. Translation: CASSLGPPGSNYGYTF.

V gene TRBV12-3 or TRBV12-4 combines with J gene TRBJ1-5; D may be TRBD1 (6 bases). Trimming left V 6 bases short and J 2 bases short, with 17 bases between. The CDR3 contains 16 residues. This CDR3 reads CASSSQQGSGNQPQHF. CDR3 nucleotide sequence: TGTGCCAGCAGCTCACAACAGGGCAGTGGCAATCAGCCCCAGCATTTT.

V and J are TRBV6-5 and TRBJ2-5, with TRBD1 matching over 12 bases. Germline V gene data show CDR1 as MNHEY and CDR2 as SVGAGI. The CDR3 length is 15 residues. Germline trimming cut 0 bases from V and 11 bases from J; bases unmatched to any gene: 7. The CDR3 spells CASSYSGTGGGRQYF. Written as DNA, the CDR3 is TGTGCCAGCAGTTACTCGGGGACAGGGGGCGGTCGGCAGTACTTC.

In its sample, this clonotype was seen a few times. The chain recombines TRBV6-6 with TRBJ1-1; 9 bases agree with TRBD1. The germline V gene encodes CDR1 MNHNY and CDR2 SVGAGI (reference sequence). This CDR3 region has 14 residues. The ends lost 6 bases at V and 5 bases at J; junction bases unmatched: 7. The CDR3 loop is CASRDRGLVTEAFF. The CDR3 nucleotides read TGTGCCAGCAGAGACAGGGGGTTGGTTACTGAAGCTTTCTTT.

The chain carries TRBV6-5 and TRBJ1-6, with a possible D match to TRBD1 (5 bases). This CDR3 has 15 residues. Trimming took 4 bases from V and 9 from J, leaving 16 bases between them. From germline, CDR1 is MNHEY and CDR2 SVGAGI. The CDR3 DNA is TGTGCCAGCAGTTCAGTGGCAGGGATCATTTCACCCCTCCACTTT. Its translation: CASSSVAGIISPLHF.

This clonotype was detected a few times. This chain joins TRBV5-6 and TRBJ2-5; 7 bases are a match to TRBD2. The end of the DNA fits TRBJ2-7 better, so the J call may be wrong. This CDR3 contains 14 residues. Germline V gives CDR1 SGHDT, CDR2 YYEEEE. The CDR3 nucleotides are TGTGCCAGCAGCCCTATTACTAGCGACTACGAGCAGTACGTC. This encodes CASSPITSDYEQYV.

The DNA of the CDR3 is TGTGCCAGCAGTTATACTAGCGAAACCTACAATGAGCAGTTCTTC. Translated, it gives CASSYTSETYNEQFF. The chain uses TRBV7-6 and TRBJ2-1; TRBD2 aligns across 7 bases. Germline CDR1 SGHVS, CDR2 FNYEAQ. The CDR3 is made up of 15 amino acids. Trimming cost V 6 bases and J 2 bases; bases outside gene matches: 7.

The V and J genes are TRBV6-5 and TRBJ1-2; the D is unclear. Trimming shortened V by 2 bases and J by 4 bases, and 11 bases separated the two germline ends. The CDR3 has 14 residues. The germline V gene has CDR1 MNHEY and CDR2 SVGAGI. The CDR3 DNA reads TGTGCCAGCAGTTACGACGGGGAAGTCTATGGCTACACCTTC. As protein: CASSYDGEVYGYTF.

A few counts support this clonotype. CDR3 loop: CATAGDQETQYF. The CDR3 region has the DNA TGTGCCACCGCGGGGGACCAAGAGACCCAGTACTTC. The chain links TRBV24-1 to TRBJ2-5; 7 positions match TRBD2. CDR1 is KGHDR and CDR2 is SFDVKD in the germline V gene. CDR3 size: 12 residues. J was trimmed by 0 bases and V by 9 bases; bases with no gene match: 0.

This clonotype has more than one count but fewer than ten. This chain joins TRBV5-6 and TRBJ2-7, with D possibly being TRBD2 (6 bases). Germline V gives CDR1 SGHDT, CDR2 YYEEEE. The CDR3 extends over 15 amino acids. CDR3 coding DNA: TGTGCCAGCAGCACCCGGGGAGGTTGGTTCCACGAGCAGTATGTC. Its translation is CASSTRGGWFHEQYV.

The rearrangement uses TRBV28 and TRBJ1-2; no reliable D call. The CDR3 covers 14 residues. The V and J ends lost 4 bases and 3 bases respectively, with 12 bases between them. The germline gives CDR1 MDHEN, CDR2 SYDVKM. CDR3 coding DNA: TGTGCCAGCAGTTCGGCAGCTACCTACTATGGCTACACCTTC. It codes for CASSSAATYYGYTF.

In its sample, this clonotype was seen a few times. CDR3 protein: CASSPALLGQETQYF. CDR3 DNA: TGCGCCAGCAGCCCTGCCTTGTTGGGGCAAGAGACCCAGTACTTC. The V call is TRBV4-3, the J call TRBJ2-5; D uncertain. V lost 4 bases, J lost 2 bases, and 14 bases lay in between. CDR1 LGHNA and CDR2 YSLEER come from the germline V gene. The CDR3 totals 15 residues.

This chain connects TRBV18 to TRBJ2-7; 8 nucleotides line up with TRBD1. Germline assignment: CDR1 KGHSH and CDR2 LQKENI. The CDR3 consists of 14 residues. J was trimmed by 6 bases and V by 2 bases; bases with no gene match: 6. The CDR3 is CASSPDRGASEQYF. As DNA, the CDR3 is TGTGCCAGCTCACCAGACAGGGGCGCCTCCGAGCAGTACTTC.

This clonotype occurred a few times. The chain is built from TRBV7-9 and TRBJ1-3; D gene unclear. CDR1 and CDR2 from the germline V gene are SEHNR and FQNEAQ (reference sequence). V was clipped by 1 base and J by 1 base, with 8 bases between them. The CDR3 spans 15 residues. Here the CDR3 reads CASSLVGLSGNTIYF. CDR3 nucleotide sequence: TGTGCCAGCAGCTTAGTGGGATTATCTGGAAACACCATATATTTT.

The V gene is TRBV12-3 or TRBV12-4, the J gene TRBJ1-4; 9 nucleotides match TRBD1. The CDR3 runs to 15 residues. The J segment lost 4 bases and the V segment lost 6 bases, leaving 6 bases of the junction unmatched. The chain's CDR3 is CASSRGTGHNEKLFF. The DNA for the CDR3 is TGTGCCAGCAGCCGCGGGACAGGGCATAATGAAAAACTGTTTTTT.

This clonotype was detected a few times. The CDR3 DNA follows: TGTGCCACCAGCAGAGACTTCGGACAGGGAAACACCATATATTTT. Translating gives CATSRDFGQGNTIYF. This chain uses TRBV15 with TRBJ1-3, with D perhaps matching TRBD1 (6 bases). Germline CDR1 LNHNV, CDR2 YYDKDF (reference sequence). This CDR3 spans 15 amino acids. With 0 bases removed from V and 4 bases from J, the gap between germline ends came to 10 bases.